The 15 T cell receptor beta chains in this list originate from one sample, sequenced in a study of post-analysis software for immune sequencing data. General observations from the study: Five TRBV segments, including TRBV5-6, TRBV5-1 and TRBV20-1, were more frequent in patients than controls.

Antigens for these TCRs are unknown. Presence of unique molecular identifiers characterized the TCR beta cDNA libraries. TCRdb analysed the PCR reads with MiXCR anew, one entry per CDR3 protein. The data contain roughly 600,000 distinct CDR3 sequences, 44% of them seen just once; the ten biggest clones take up around 1.7%. The sequencing input was blood. Receptor source: a girl aged 10 to 17 with multiple sclerosis.

This clonotype was counted only a few times. The chain combines TRBV7-2 with TRBJ2-5; D possibly matches TRBD1 or TRBD2 (6 bases each). Germline V CDR1 and CDR2: SGHTA, FQGNSA. Between the trimmed V and J ends, which lost 0 bases and 5 bases, there was a span of 13 bases. This CDR3 region has 15 residues. CDR3 protein: CASSLAGGSGETQYF. CDR3 nucleotide sequence: TGTGCCAGCAGCTTAGCGGGGGGCTCGGGGGAGACCCAGTACTTC.

The V gene is TRBV5-1, the J gene TRBJ1-2; 7 positions match TRBD1. The CDR3 runs 13 residues. CDR1 and CDR2 from the germline V gene are SGHRS and YFSETQ. V lost 4 bases and J lost 4; bases outside the gene matches: 4. CDR3 protein: CASSIQGSYGYTF. CDR3 sequence (DNA): TGCGCCAGCAGCATACAGGGGAGCTATGGCTACACCTTC.

The chain employs TRBV3-1 and TRBJ2-3, with D uncertain. The CDR3 sequence is 16 residues long. V was trimmed by 0 bases and J by 1 base, leaving 11 bases between them. Germline V lookup: CDR1 LGHDT, CDR2 YNNKEL (reference sequence). The CDR3 bases are TGTGCCAGCAGCCAAGACCCTAGAAATGGCACAGATACGCAGTATTTT. This gives the protein CASSQDPRNGTDTQYF.

The V call is TRBV28, the J call TRBJ2-1; 9 bases agree with TRBD2. CDR3 length: 16 residues. CDR1 and CDR2 from the germline V gene are MDHEN and SYDVKM. V trimming: 2 bases; J trimming: 1 base; junction bases outside the gene matches: 3. The CDR3 coding sequence is TGTGCCAGCAGTTTACCGGGACTAGCTTCCTACAATGAGCAGTTCTTC. Translated: CASSLPGLASYNEQFF.

The chain links TRBV4-2 to TRBJ2-1; tentatively, D is TRBD2 (6 bases). CDR3 length: 16 amino acids. V dropped 0 bases and J dropped 5 bases, with 14 bases sitting between them. Germline assignment: CDR1 LGHNA and CDR2 YNFKEQ. This CDR3 is CASSQDKASVNNEQFF. Written as DNA, the CDR3 is TGTGCCAGCAGCCAAGATAAGGCTAGCGTAAACAATGAGCAGTTCTTC.

The rearrangement uses TRBV12-3 or TRBV12-4 and TRBJ1-1; D is ambiguous. V gave up 6 bases and J gave up 6 bases, with 11 bases separating them. This CDR3 has 12 residues. The CDR3 is CASSSGRSEAFF. CDR3 nucleotides: TGTGCCAGCAGCTCCGGGAGATCTGAAGCTTTCTTT.

This rearrangement joins TRBV12-3 or TRBV12-4 to TRBJ2-7; 8 nucleotides agree with TRBD1. CDR3 length equals 11 residues. V lost 5 bases and J lost 7; bases outside the gene matches: 1. CDR3 residues: CASSRQGEQYF. CDR3 bases: TGTGCCAGCAGTCGACAGGGGGAGCAGTACTTC.

The chain carries TRBV6-5 and TRBJ1-2; 9 bases agree with TRBD1. Germline values: CDR1 MNHEY, CDR2 SVGAGI. The CDR3 has 15 residues. Trimming at V came to 5 bases and at J to 6 bases, leaving 10 bases not matched to a gene. CDR3 in amino acids: CASSDPGTGLNGYTF. Here the CDR3 DNA reads TGTGCCAGCAGTGATCCCGGGACAGGGCTAAATGGCTACACCTTC.

J is TRBJ2-7 and V is TRBV4-1; 11 nucleotides align to TRBD2. The J segment lost 4 bases and the V segment lost 7 bases, leaving 6 bases of the junction unmatched. Germline CDR1 MGHRA, CDR2 YSYEKL. This CDR3 region has 14 residues. The CDR3 here is CASKQTSGMYEQYF. CDR3 bases: TGCGCCAGCAAGCAGACTAGCGGGATGTACGAGCAGTACTTC.

This clonotype showed up just a few times. J is TRBJ2-4 and V is TRBV12-3 or TRBV12-4; tentatively, D is TRBD1 or TRBD2 (5 bases each). The germline V and J ends were trimmed by 7 bases and 4 bases, with 20 bases remaining between them. The length of the CDR3 is 16 residues. CDR3 sequence: CASTYTRDGWKNIQYF. The CDR3, as DNA: TGTGCCAGCACCTATACCCGGGACGGCTGGAAAAACATTCAGTACTTC.

A note on this clonotype: At one end the junction does not follow the germline gene, possibly because of a read error. The rearrangement joins TRBV7-2 to TRBJ1-2; no reliable D call. The germline gives CDR1 SGHTA, CDR2 FQGNSA. The CDR3 sequence is 14 residues long. The CDR3: CASSLELRNCGYTF. DNA of the CDR3: TGTGCCAGCAGCTTAGAGCTTCGAAACTGTGGCTACACCTTC. The variable domain in full, with the rest retrieved from reference TRBV7-2 and TRBJ1-2, is GAGVSQSPSNKVTEKGKDVELRCDPISGHTALYWYRQSLGQGLEFLIYFQGNSAPDKSGLPSDRFSAERTGGSVSTLTIQRTQQEDSAVYLCASSLELRNCGYTFGSGTRLTVV.

This chain uses TRBV12-3 or TRBV12-4 with TRBJ2-1; 9 nucleotides agree with TRBD2. The CDR3 is made up of 15 amino acids. V dropped 6 bases and J dropped 6; count of bases not matched to a gene: 9. The CDR3 DNA reads as TGTGCCAGCAGGTTTCAGCGGGGGGACGGCAATGAGCAGTTCTTC. Translation: CASRFQRGDGNEQFF.

The rearrangement links TRBV11-2 to TRBJ2-3; 13 bases match TRBD2. After removal of 1 base from V and 5 bases from J, the junction contained 6 bases not matched to a gene. This CDR3 region has 17 residues. CDR1 and CDR2 from the germline V gene are SGHAT and FQNNGV. The CDR3 loop reads CASSLGGLAGKGDTQYF. As DNA, the CDR3 is TGTGCCAGCAGCTTAGGGGGACTAGCGGGAAAAGGAGATACGCAGTATTTT. The full variable domain, completed using reference TRBV11-2 and TRBJ2-3, is EAGVAQSPRYKIIEKRQSVAFWCNPISGHATLYWYQQILGQGPKLLIQFQNNGVVDDSQLPKDRFSAERLKGVDSTLKIQPAKLEDSAVYLCASSLGGLAGKGDTQYFGPGTRLTVL.

This chain joins TRBV14 and TRBJ1-2; no firm D call. The CDR3 is 13 amino acids. The germline V gene encodes CDR1 SGHDN and CDR2 FVKESK. V was clipped by 4 bases and J by 2 bases, with 8 bases between them. CDR3 nucleotides: TGTGCCAGCAGCCGCGAGTCGAACTATGGCTACACCTTC. This gives the protein CASSRESNYGYTF.

The chain combines TRBV6-5 with TRBJ1-5; TRBD1 matches 7 bases. Germline CDR1 reads MNHEY; CDR2 reads SVGAGI. Unmatched junction bases numbered 5, after V lost 6 bases and J lost 9 bases. CDR3 size: 12 residues. The CDR3 region has the DNA TGTGCCAGCAGCCAGGGGGGGGGGCCCCAGCATTTT. This gives the protein CASSQGGGPQHF.